This T cell receptor (beta chain) emerged from a study of Tregs in tolerant kidney transplant recipients. Study conclusions and caveats: Biological reproducibility was not directly addressed, but technical replication error appeared minimal.

Assay used: immunoSEQ multiplex PCR; TCRdb lists only in-frame clones, some missing. The repertoire holds about 110,000 clones, with almost 90% as singletons. With respect to this clone: Its antigen remains unidentified.

With 4 bases clipped from V and 0 bases from J, the junction kept 5 bases outside the gene matches. CDR1 is LGHNA, CDR2 YSLEER, per germline. This CDR3 is 16 amino acids long. This chain uses TRBV4-3 with TRBJ2-3; TRBD2 aligns across 9 bases. Sequencing was performed on CD4+ T cells from blood, taken before the transplant. The TCR sequence derives from a human donor who received a combined kidney and bone marrow transplant. The CDR3 here is CASSLSSGKSTDTQYF. The CDR3 region has the DNA TGCGCCAGCAGCCTTTCTAGCGGGAAAAGCACAGATACGCAGTATTTT.